Given below is one TCR beta chain in context. The CDR3 is 16 amino acids. Germline V CDR1 and CDR2: MNHNS, SASEGT. V was shortened by 4 bases and J by 0 bases, with 12 bases between the two germline ends. Measured with immunoSEQ multiplex PCR; TCRdb has only the in-frame clones, and not every one. The profile shows a few hundred thousand clones, about four fifths of them singletons. The entry originates in a study of Ad26.COV2.S vaccination and SARS-CoV-2 variants. Treatment indicated: 19 received Ad26.COV2.S at low or high dose, single or two shots; roughly five received placebo; per-sample allocation not given. Sample collection was performed on day 63 after the first vaccine or placebo injection.

The clonotype was recovered from a person between 18 and 60 years old who received the Ad26.COV2.S COVID-19 vaccine or a placebo. Sequencing was performed on peripheral blood, taken in a trial of Ad26.COV2.S vaccine versus placebo. This chain connects TRBV6-1 to TRBJ1-4; no reliable D call. The CDR3 nucleotides are TGTGCCAGCAGTGCTACACCGGGAGCAACTAATGAAAAACTGTTTTTT. Residues: CASSATPGATNEKLFF.